The 10 T cell receptor beta chains below come from one sample, sequenced in a study of T cell responses to AZD1222 COVID-19 vaccine. Clones were read by immunoSEQ multiplex PCR, and TCRdb kept only the in-frame ones, dropping some. The sample contains about 160,000 clones, roughly 93% of which appear only once. This specimen consisted of peripheral blood, obtained on day 0 of AZD1222 vaccination. Receptor source: an adult in good health.

The chain employs TRBV19 and TRBJ1-2; D is perhaps TRBD1 (5 bases). The V gene lost 7 bases and the J gene lost 1 base, with 16 bases spanning the gap. Germline CDR1 LNHDA, CDR2 SQIVND (reference sequence). The CDR3 totals 15 residues. The CDR3 here is CASIPRDGINYGYTF. CDR3 nucleotide sequence: TGTGCCAGTATCCCGAGGGACGGAATTAACTATGGCTACACCTTC.

The rearrangement uses TRBV30 and TRBJ2-7; 7 nucleotides line up with TRBD2. Losses at the gene ends were 3 bases for V and 0 bases for J; bases not matched to a gene: 5. CDR3 length equals 14 residues. Germline lookup yields CDR1 GTSNPN and CDR2 SVGIG (reference sequence). The CDR3 is CAWRAAGFSYEQYF. CDR3 DNA: TGTGCCTGGAGGGCAGCGGGGTTCTCCTACGAGCAGTACTTC.

The gene calls are TRBV4-1 and TRBJ2-1, with 10 bases fitting TRBD2. Trimming took 3 bases from V and 9 from J; bases not matched to a gene: 8. The CDR3 consists of 15 residues. The germline gives CDR1 MGHRA, CDR2 YSYEKL. CDR3 coding DNA: TGCGCCAGCAGCCAGAGCCCTACTAGCGGGGCTGAGCAGTTCTTC. Translating it yields CASSQSPTSGAEQFF.

This rearrangement joins TRBV5-1 to TRBJ1-1, with D hard to call. Germline V gene sequence: CDR1 SGHRS, CDR2 YFSETQ. V dropped 3 bases and J dropped 1 base, with 4 bases sitting between them. The CDR3 contains 12 residues. CDR3 nucleotide sequence: TGCGCCAGCAGCTCCCAGAACACTGAAGCTTTCTTT. This gives the protein CASSSQNTEAFF.

V gene TRBV7-2 combines with J gene TRBJ1-1; D is uncertain. The CDR3 totals 15 residues. Trimming shortened V by 5 bases and J by 1 base, and 14 bases separated the two germline ends. Germline V gene lookup returns CDR1 SGHTA and CDR2 FQGNSA. The CDR3 DNA reads TGTGCCAGCAGCCGGCCTGGTGCAGCGAACACTGAAGCTTTCTTT. This codes for CASSRPGAANTEAFF.

This chain links TRBV21-1 with TRBJ1-1. TRBV21-1 is deemed a pseudogene. CDR3 length: 15 amino acids. CDR3 nucleotide sequence: TGTGCCAGCAGCAAAGGGGAGGAATTGAACACTGAAGCTTTCTTT. This codes for CASSKGEELNTEAFF.

V and J are TRBV12-3 or TRBV12-4 and TRBJ2-1; D is uncertain. The CDR3 loop spans 12 amino acids. Trimming cost V 5 bases and J 8 bases, with 10 bases left between them. CDR3 protein: CASSPTWDEQFF. Here the CDR3 DNA reads TGTGCCAGCAGTCCTACGTGGGATGAGCAGTTCTTC.

The chain carries TRBV6-5 and TRBJ1-2; no firm D call. This CDR3 spans 13 amino acids. With 6 bases removed from V and 1 base from J, the gap between germline ends came to 9 bases. CDR1 and CDR2 (germline): MNHEY, SVGAGI. The CDR3 sequence: CASRGRNNYGYTF. In nucleotides, the CDR3 is TGTGCCAGCAGGGGCAGGAATAACTATGGCTACACCTTC.

The chain carries TRBV7-9 and TRBJ1-1; D gene ambiguous. In germline, CDR1 is SEHNR, CDR2 FQNEAQ (reference sequence). Trimming left V 2 bases short and J 0 bases short, with 4 bases between. This CDR3 spans 13 amino acids. The CDR3 DNA reads TGTGCCAGCAGCTTAATGGTGAACACTGAAGCTTTCTTT. It specifies CASSLMVNTEAFF.

The rearrangement uses TRBV6-5 and TRBJ1-5; D is unclear. Germline V lookup: CDR1 MNHEY, CDR2 SVGAGI. V lost 2 bases and J 3 bases, leaving 5 bases between the germline ends. The CDR3 contains 13 residues. CDR3 coding DNA: TGTGCCAGCAGTTACGATACCAATCAGCCCCAGCATTTT. The encoded protein is CASSYDTNQPQHF.